The T cell receptor beta chain described here comes from a study of neurological immune-mediated disorders. The study, taken as a whole, reports: A possible signature was seen in one related-CDR3 cluster, into which phylogenetic grouping placed the repertoires of 18 of 34 multiple sclerosis patients. Falling below healthy controls, multiple sclerosis showed the least TCR clonal expansion, while HTLV-1-associated myelopathy showed the most.

As for the cDNA, it was generated by 5'RACE with 10-nucleotide random UMIs. Each CDR3 protein is one row after TCRdb ran MiXCR on the 5' RACE reads. The table includes about 46,000 distinct CDR3 sequences, 3.5% to 5% detected once. The trim removed 5 bases at V and 2 bases at J, leaving 9 bases unmatched. CDR1 is DFQATT and CDR2 is SNEGSKA in the germline V gene (reference sequence). This CDR3 region has 15 residues. 2 million unsorted PBMCs were stored in RNAlater at -80 °C before RNA extraction. As to this clonotype: Its antigen is not known.

The V call is TRBV20-1, the J call TRBJ2-3; 8 positions match TRBD2. This clonotype originated in a woman aged 60-75 years with multiple sclerosis. Sequenced material: PBMCs. CDR3: CSASRLAPYTDTQYF. CDR3 bases: TGCAGTGCTTCCCGACTAGCGCCTTACACAGATACGCAGTATTTT.